This is a list of T cell receptor beta chains from one sample in a study of T cells in Graves' hyperthyroidism and ophthalmopathy. TCRdb passed the multiplex PCR reads through MiXCR, listing each CDR3 protein once. The sample contains approximately 360,000 distinct CDR3 sequences, roughly 25% of which appear only once. Sequencing was performed on blood. All receptors derive from a man aged 50-59 years with Graves' hyperthyroidism. Both conserved end residues are part of each CDR3. The order of the fields is CDR3 length, J gene, V gene, clone size, D gene, CDR3 DNA, CDR3 protein. D genes are given only for firm matches. Clone size appears in some rows only: once, few, many, or a class for an expanded clone.

len: 14
j_gene: TRBJ2-7
v_gene: TRBV11-2
abundance: NA
d_gene: NA
CDR3nt: TGTGCCAGCAGCCAAGACCTATCCTCCTACGAGCAGTACTTC
CDR3aa: CASSQDLSSYEQYF

len: 18
j_gene: TRBJ2-5
v_gene: TRBV2
abundance: NA
d_gene: TRBD2
CDR3nt: TGTGCCAGCAGTGAAGCGGTCGGGACTAGCGGTTACCAAGAGACCCAGTACTTC
CDR3aa: CASSEAVGTSGYQETQYF

len: 15
j_gene: TRBJ1-4
v_gene: TRBV27
abundance: few
d_gene: TRBD1
CDR3nt: TGTGCCAGCGGGAGACCAGGGGGCGCTGGTGAAAAACTGTTTTTT
CDR3aa: CASGRPGGAGEKLFF

len: 15
j_gene: TRBJ2-3
v_gene: TRBV7-2
abundance: few
d_gene: TRBD1
CDR3nt: TGTGCCAGCAGCCTTGCAGGGACAGGGTTGGATACGCAGTATTTT
CDR3aa: CASSLAGTGLDTQYF

len: 15
j_gene: TRBJ1-1
v_gene: TRBV24-1
abundance: many
d_gene: NA
CDR3nt: TGTGCCACCAGTGATTCAAGAGACATGGGCTTTGAAGCTTTCTTT
CDR3aa: CATSDSRDMGFEAFF

len: 12
j_gene: TRBJ2-5
v_gene: TRBV6-1
abundance: few
d_gene: NA
CDR3nt: TGTGCCAGCAGTGAAGGGGAGGAGACCCAGTACTTC
CDR3aa: CASSEGEETQYF

len: 13
j_gene: TRBJ1-2
v_gene: TRBV5-1
abundance: few
d_gene: NA
CDR3nt: TGCGCCAGCAGGAAGGGGAAGAACTATGGCTACACCTTC
CDR3aa: CASRKGKNYGYTF

len: 15
j_gene: TRBJ2-7
v_gene: TRBV7-9
abundance: few
d_gene: TRBD2
CDR3nt: TGTGCCAGCAGCTTAGGGACTAGCGGGTTTGACGAGCAGTACTTC
CDR3aa: CASSLGTSGFDEQYF

len: 18
j_gene: TRBJ2-6
v_gene: TRBV19
abundance: once
d_gene: NA
CDR3nt: TGTGCCAGTAGTCCTCGGGGCCAGGGTGGATCTGGGGCCAACGTCCTGACTTTC
CDR3aa: CASSPRGQGGSGANVLTF

len: 14
j_gene: TRBJ1-4
v_gene: TRBV15
abundance: NA
d_gene: NA
CDR3nt: TGTGCCACCAGCCGGGACATAGGCGATGAAAAACTGTTTTTT
CDR3aa: CATSRDIGDEKLFF

len: 18
j_gene: TRBJ2-3
v_gene: TRBV6-1
abundance: NA
d_gene: TRBD2
CDR3nt: TGTGCCATCAGTGAAGCGAGGGACAGCGGGAGGGCCACAGATACGCAGTATTTT
CDR3aa: CAISEARDSGRATDTQYF

len: 14
j_gene: TRBJ2-1
v_gene: TRBV20-1
abundance: NA
d_gene: TRBD2
CDR3nt: TGCAGTGCTAGAGGGACTAGCGAGGTCAATGAGCAGTTCTTC
CDR3aa: CSARGTSEVNEQFF

len: 14
j_gene: TRBJ2-7
v_gene: TRBV6-1
abundance: NA
d_gene: TRBD1
CDR3nt: TGTGCCAGCAGGGGACAGGGGGCGTTGAACGAGCAGTACTTC
CDR3aa: CASRGQGALNEQYF

len: 14
j_gene: TRBJ2-7
v_gene: TRBV7-9
abundance: NA
d_gene: NA
CDR3nt: TGTGCCAGCAGCTTAGGCAGGGGTGTCTACGAGCAGTACTTC
CDR3aa: CASSLGRGVYEQYF

len: 13
j_gene: TRBJ2-3
v_gene: TRBV2
abundance: many
d_gene: NA
CDR3nt: TGTGCCAGCTCGGGACTTTTCACAGATACGCAGTATTTT
CDR3aa: CASSGLFTDTQYF

len: 15
j_gene: TRBJ2-5
v_gene: TRBV4-1
abundance: few
d_gene: NA
CDR3nt: TGCGCCAGCTCCAACGCTAGGGGGGTATGGGAGACCCAGTACTTC
CDR3aa: CASSNARGVWETQYF

len: 15
j_gene: TRBJ2-7
v_gene: TRBV20-1
abundance: many
d_gene: TRBD2
CDR3nt: TGCAGTGCTGAGCTCTCTAGCGGGAGATCGTACGAGCAGTACTTC
CDR3aa: CSAELSSGRSYEQYF

len: 12
j_gene: TRBJ1-1
v_gene: TRBV29-1
abundance: many
d_gene: NA
CDR3nt: TGCAGCGTCGTCGACAGGAACACTGAAGCTTTCTTT
CDR3aa: CSVVDRNTEAFF

len: 16
j_gene: TRBJ2-1
v_gene: TRBV7-9
abundance: NA
d_gene: TRBD2
CDR3nt: TGTGCCAGCAGCTTGCCGGGACTAGCGGGAGTGGGTGAGCAGTTCTTC
CDR3aa: CASSLPGLAGVGEQFF

len: 14
j_gene: TRBJ1-5
v_gene: TRBV20-1
abundance: few
d_gene: NA
CDR3nt: TGCAGTGCTAGAGATCGACAGAGCAATCAGCCCCAGCATTTT
CDR3aa: CSARDRQSNQPQHF

len: 13
j_gene: TRBJ1-1
v_gene: TRBV5-1
abundance: many
d_gene: NA
CDR3nt: TGTGCCAGCAGTTTGGGCATGAACACTGAAGCTTTCTTT
CDR3aa: CASSLGMNTEAFF

len: 15
j_gene: TRBJ2-3
v_gene: TRBV9
abundance: NA
d_gene: TRBD2
CDR3nt: TGTGCCAGCAGCACGAGACTAGCGGGAGGAGATACGCAGTATTTT
CDR3aa: CASSTRLAGGDTQYF

len: 15
j_gene: TRBJ2-2
v_gene: TRBV7-3
abundance: many
d_gene: NA
CDR3nt: TGTGCCAGCAGCCCTTGGCGGACGGGGGCCGGGGAGCTGTTTTTT
CDR3aa: CASSPWRTGAGELFF

len: 18
j_gene: TRBJ2-7
v_gene: TRBV27
abundance: few
d_gene: NA
CDR3nt: TGTGCCAGCAGTCCGTTACAACTACGACTAGGAGGAATAAACGAGCAGTACTTC
CDR3aa: CASSPLQLRLGGINEQYF

len: 13
j_gene: TRBJ2-2
v_gene: TRBV29-1
abundance: NA
d_gene: NA
CDR3nt: TGCAGCGTCCGTGGGACCTACACCGGGGAGCTGTTTTTT
CDR3aa: CSVRGTYTGELFF